These T cell receptor beta chains were read from a single sample in a study of Ad26.COV2.S vaccination and SARS-CoV-2 variants. Sequenced by immunoSEQ multiplex PCR; TCRdb stores in-frame clones only, minus some. Here the sample spans some 300,000 clones, around four fifths being singletons. The specimen was peripheral blood, collected in a trial of Ad26.COV2.S vaccine versus placebo. The receptor set was obtained from a person aged 18-60 years who received the Ad26.COV2.S COVID-19 vaccine or a placebo. The CDR3 runs from the conserved cysteine through the conserved F or W.

CDR3aa,v_gene,j_gene
CASSYSSSYNEQFF,TRBV19,TRBJ2-1
CASSAPTDTQYF,TRBV5-1,TRBJ2-3
CASSLGRSYGYTF,TRBV28,TRBJ1-2
CATSVAGESWFLTDTQYF,TRBV24-1,TRBJ2-3
CASSSPPRGQPQHF,TRBV28,TRBJ1-5
CASSPAPPETQYF,TRBV5-1,TRBJ2-5
CASSRLAGGIGDEQFF,TRBV6-4,TRBJ2-1
CASSVEGANYGYTF,TRBV5-1,TRBJ1-2
CASSPPQAQETQYF,TRBV18,TRBJ2-5
CASSRLSTGVGAFF,TRBV5-6,TRBJ1-1
CASSLDGTSLDNEQFF,TRBV5-1,TRBJ2-1
CASSLAYRGRETQYF,TRBV7-9,TRBJ2-5
CASSFLTGQDGSPLHF,TRBV28,TRBJ1-6
CASSQGGMNTEAFF,TRBV11-2,TRBJ1-1
CASSQESWGLSTDTQYF,TRBV27,TRBJ2-3
CSVEGTEAFF,TRBV29-1,TRBJ1-1
CASSAWTGENTGELFF,TRBV7-6,TRBJ2-2
CAISEWAGVYNEQFF,TRBV10-3,TRBJ2-1
CASSPAVGYGYTF,TRBV7-9,TRBJ1-2
CASSHLAGVPEAFF,TRBV3-1/TRBV3-2,TRBJ1-1
CASSVASLWNEQFF,TRBV9,TRBJ2-1
CASSQGEGETGELFF,TRBV3-1/TRBV3-2,TRBJ2-2
CASSLGGKETQYF,TRBV7-9,TRBJ2-5
CASSRARNQPQHF,TRBV28,TRBJ1-5
CASSLGQSLSPLHF,TRBV28,TRBJ1-6
CASSQPGQGYEQYF,TRBV19,TRBJ2-7
CASSPGQFQETQYF,TRBV9,TRBJ2-5
CASYGLVAGALSYNEQFF,TRBV19,TRBJ2-1
CASSTDPGTVNTGELFF,TRBV19,TRBJ2-2
CASSTYRDTTDTQYF,TRBV19,TRBJ2-3
CATTPAGGPGANVLTF,TRBV10-3,TRBJ2-6
CASSLATGANYGYTF,TRBV5-1,TRBJ1-2
CASSPGQVNQPQHF,TRBV7-9,TRBJ1-5
CARGASDTQYF,TRBV30,TRBJ2-3
CASSLVRQETQYF,TRBV12-3/TRBV12-4,TRBJ2-5
CASSPGPGTAYEQYF,TRBV5-1,TRBJ2-7
CSVAPNSNQPQHF,TRBV29-1,TRBJ1-5
CASSPRDVYGYTF,TRBV28,TRBJ1-2
CASSSRGTSGGAGEQYF,TRBV28,TRBJ2-7
CASRINWSADTQYF,TRBV7-3,TRBJ2-3
CASSLTKKGNQPQHF,TRBV28,TRBJ1-5
CSVGESSYEQYF,TRBV29-1,TRBJ2-7
CASGLVISPLAGVYEQYF,TRBV12-5,TRBJ2-7
CASSLVPETNEKLFF,TRBV5-1,TRBJ1-4
CSGENEGTGTGKQETQYF,TRBV29-1,TRBJ2-5
CASSSRQRPETQYF,TRBV7-9,TRBJ2-5
CASRSNQPQHF,TRBV28,TRBJ1-5
CASSKEQGYSGNTIYF,TRBV9,TRBJ1-3
CASSAGGASGELFF,TRBV9,TRBJ2-2
CASSFRFRGAELNSPLHF,TRBV5-4,TRBJ1-6
CASSTGGEQYF,TRBV6-5,TRBJ2-7
CASSPNAGGNTEAFF,TRBV6-5,TRBJ1-1
CAIRGTSGGYGNQETQYF,TRBV10-3,TRBJ2-5
CASSRVTRGPLSNQPQHF,TRBV4-1,TRBJ1-5
CASSLGSRYNEQFF,TRBV5-5,TRBJ2-1
CASSPAWQGGETQYF,TRBV5-1,TRBJ2-5
CASSQRTGGYTF,TRBV6-5,TRBJ1-2